Below, one T cell receptor beta chain is given with its context. Its antigen is not known. Germline V gives CDR1 MGHRA, CDR2 YSYEKL. The germline V and J ends were trimmed by 5 bases and 9 bases, with 17 bases remaining between them. This CDR3 comprises 14 residues. As the method for making TCR beta libraries, quantitative 5'-RACE with molecular barcodes was used. One entry per CDR3 protein results from TCRdb running MiXCR on the 5' RACE reads. The repertoire holds about 450,000 distinct CDR3 sequences, with 26% as singletons. This sample stems from a study of CD8 T cells in ankylosing spondylitis. Whole-study findings and limits: One TCR beta motif, made up of eight highly homologous variants, appeared characteristic of ankylosing spondylitis blood. Reports of some motif variants in reactive arthritis synovial fluid and blood predate this one. Disease-linked clones bore a CD8+ phenotype, appearing relatively rarely in peripheral blood. As reported, disease-linked clones showed significant enrichment in matched ankylosing spondylitis synovial fluid.

The receptor was derived from a male donor with ankylosing spondylitis. The sequencing sample was made of blood, either unsorted or a sorted T cell fraction (not recorded which). This chain links TRBV4-1 with TRBJ1-5; D may be TRBD1 (5 bases). The CDR3 DNA sequence: TGCGCCAGCAGCTCGAGCGGGGCTTCCGGGCCCCAGCATTTT. This encodes CASSSSGASGPQHF.